A single sample gave rise to the 12 T cell receptor beta chains below, sequenced in a study of cytomegalovirus exposure and HLA in healthy donors. In the PCR, 60 Vbeta and 13 Jbeta primers were used. TCRdb keeps only in-frame clones here, not all; method: immunoSEQ multiplex PCR. The sample includes around 140,000 clones. Sequenced sample: PBMCs. The receptors stem from a male donor in good health and CMV-seronegative.

The chain couples TRBV29-1 to TRBJ2-1; TRBD2 agrees at 8 bases. The CDR3 is made up of 15 amino acids. V dropped 1 base and J dropped 1; count of bases not matched to a gene: 3. Germline CDR1 reads SQVTM; CDR2 reads ANQGSEA. CDR3 in amino acids: CSVEAGGRSYNEQFF. As DNA, the CDR3 is TGCAGCGTTGAAGCGGGGGGGAGGTCCTACAATGAGCAGTTCTTC.

V and J are TRBV7-7 and TRBJ2-1; maybe TRBD2 (5 bases). In germline, CDR1 is SSHAT, CDR2 FNYEAQ (reference sequence). The CDR3 extends over 15 amino acids. V was shortened by 5 bases and J by 4 bases, with 15 bases between the two germline ends. CDR3 coding DNA: TGTGCCAGCAGCCTCGAAAGAGGGCAGTACAATGAGCAGTTCTTC. As protein: CASSLERGQYNEQFF. Supplemented by reference TRBV7-7 and TRBJ2-1, the full variable domain reads GAGVSQSPRYKVTKRGQDVTLRCDPISSHATLYWYQQALGQGPEFLTYFNYEAQPDKSGLPSDRFSAERPEGSISTLTIQRTEQRDSAMYRCASSLERGQYNEQFFGPGTRLTVL.

This chain joins TRBV19 and TRBJ2-7; 7 bases line up with TRBD1. Germline lookup yields CDR1 LNHDA and CDR2 SQIVND (reference sequence). The V gene end was trimmed by 1 base and the J gene end by 3 bases; junction bases not matched to a gene: 6. This CDR3 spans 15 amino acids. In DNA form, the CDR3 reads TGTGCCAGTAGTATAGGAGGGGACAGCTACTACGAGCAGTACTTC. It specifies CASSIGGDSYYEQYF.

This chain links TRBV11-2 with TRBJ2-7; 9 bases line up with TRBD2. The junction had 12 bases not matched to a gene; V was cut back by 6 bases and J by 3 bases. The CDR3 has 16 residues. CDR1 and CDR2 (germline): SGHAT, FQNNGV. CDR3 nucleotide sequence: TGTGCCAGCAGTGGCGCTGGGACTAGCAGGCTCTACGAGCAGTACTTC. It translates to CASSGAGTSRLYEQYF.

The CDR3 loop reads CATSPEALYGYTF. DNA of the CDR3: TGTGCCACCAGCCCAGAGGCACTGTATGGCTACACCTTC. The chain combines TRBV15 with TRBJ1-2; D is unresolved. Germline-derived CDR1 and CDR2 are LNHNV and YYDKDF (reference sequence). With 5 bases removed from V and 5 bases from J, the gap between germline ends came to 12 bases. The CDR3 spans 13 residues.

The CDR3 DNA is TGCGCCAGCAGCTTGGTGGCAGGGGGCGGCTACGAGCAGTACTTC. It specifies CASSLVAGGGYEQYF. The chain employs TRBV5-1 and TRBJ2-7; 8 bases agree with TRBD1. Germline trimming cut 0 bases from V and 3 bases from J; bases unmatched to any gene: 5. Germline CDR1 SGHRS, CDR2 YFSETQ. This CDR3 has 15 amino acids.

The chain is built from TRBV18 and TRBJ1-2; 9 nucleotides line up with TRBD1. The V gene's germline CDR1 is KGHSH and CDR2 LQKENI. J was trimmed by 0 bases and V by 1 base; bases with no gene match: 12. The CDR3 totals 19 residues. The CDR3 DNA is TGTGCCAGCTCACCACGTGGGTTAACAGGGGGCTTCCCTAACTATGGCTACACCTTC. Its protein product is CASSPRGLTGGFPNYGYTF.

The CDR3 DNA is TGTGCCAGCAGTTTCGGCAGGGAGGATGGCTACACCTTC. This codes for CASSFGREDGYTF. This chain connects TRBV28 to TRBJ1-2; a possible D gene is TRBD1 (5 bases). The CDR3 spans 13 residues. CDR1 MDHEN and CDR2 SYDVKM come from the germline V gene. V was trimmed by 3 bases and J by 6 bases, leaving 11 bases between them.

The DNA for the CDR3 is TGTGCCAGCAGTTTTCGTAGAGGTAGCTACGAGCAGTACTTC. Translation gives CASSFRRGSYEQYF. The rearrangement joins TRBV27 to TRBJ2-7; D not resolved. Trimming took 3 bases from V and 3 from J, leaving 12 bases between them. The CDR3 loop spans 14 amino acids. The germline CDR1 and CDR2 sequences are MNHEY and SMNVEV (reference sequence).

Concerning this clone itself: In the same sample, other DNA sequences code for this CDR3. The rearrangement joins TRBV2 to TRBJ1-1; tentative D call: TRBD1 (5 bases). The V end was cut by 4 bases, the J end by 5 bases, with 17 bases between. The length of the CDR3 is 15 residues. CDR1 SNHLY and CDR2 FYNNEI come from the germline V gene. The CDR3 bases are TGTGCCAGCAGTGTAGGGGAGGCCCCAAATACTGAAGCTTTCTTT. Its translation: CASSVGEAPNTEAFF. Supplemented by reference TRBV2 and TRBJ1-1, the full variable domain reads EPEVTQTPSHQVTQMGQEVILRCVPISNHLYFYWYRQILGQKVEFLVSFYNNEISEKSEIFDDQFSVERPDGSNFTLKIRSTKLEDSAMYFCASSVGEAPNTEAFFGQGTRLTVV.

The chain recombines TRBV6-5 with TRBJ1-3; D is possibly TRBD1 (5 bases). V lost 6 bases to trimming and J lost 8 bases, with 20 bases between them. Germline V CDR1 and CDR2: MNHEY, SVGAGI. The CDR3 length is 15 residues. The CDR3 nucleotides are TGTGCCAGCAGGGCCGGGAGACAGATCGTAGACACCATATATTTT. Its protein product is CASRAGRQIVDTIYF.

The V and J genes are TRBV6-1 and TRBJ1-1; no clear D. This CDR3 comprises 14 residues. CDR1 is MNHNS, CDR2 SASEGT, per germline. V was pared by 3 bases and J by 1 base, with 9 bases between. The CDR3 sequence is CASSEVGGNTEAFF. As DNA, the CDR3 is TGTGCCAGCAGTGAGGTGGGAGGGAACACTGAAGCTTTCTTT.